This T cell receptor (beta chain) emerged from a study of blood T cells in healthy people across ages. Sample-barcoded 5' priming and a J-beta primer mix drove a second PCR of roughly 7 to 11 cycles. Through a template-switch adaptor with 12 random nucleotides, each cDNA molecule received a tag. MiXCR, applied by TCRdb to the 5' RACE reads, yields one record per CDR3 protein. The repertoire consists of 800,000 to 950,000 distinct CDR3 sequences, with under 50% occurring once and the leading ten covering over 10%. The table lists this clonotype with a few counts. Germline CDR1 and CDR2: MGHDK and SYGVNS. Trimming left V 5 bases short and J 0 bases short, with 17 bases between. The CDR3 is 17 residues long. Every donor gave approximately 10 milliliters of peripheral blood.

The V call is TRBV25-1, the J call TRBJ1-5, with D perhaps matching TRBD1 (5 bases). This TCR came from a man aged 25 to 40 in good health. The sequencing sample was made of blood. The CDR3 protein is CASSPKTGGYSNQPQHF. In DNA form, the CDR3 reads TGTGCCAGCAGTCCAAAGACGGGGGGATATAGCAATCAGCCCCAGCATTTT.